This T cell receptor (beta chain) was captured in a study of control samples from healthy donors and cancer patients. This table comes from immunoSEQ multiplex PCR, and its TCRdb copy is limited to in-frame clones, with some not included. The sample has 77,000 or so clones; 91% are singletons. CDR1 KGHSH and CDR2 LQKENI come from the germline V gene. With V trimmed by 4 bases and J by 1 base, 5 bases remained unmatched. This CDR3 has 15 residues. The chain employs TRBV18 and TRBJ1-2, with 8 bases that match TRBD1. The sequencing input was blood. The sequence came from a man under 40 in good health. CDR3 bases: TGTGCCAGCTCACTCGGACAGGGAAGTAACTATGGCTACACCTTC. Translated: CASSLGQGSNYGYTF.